Given below is one T cell receptor (beta chain) in context. Its specificity is not known. The V and J ends lost 5 bases and 5 bases, in that order; junction bases with no gene match: 5. The germline V gene has CDR1 DFQATT and CDR2 SNEGSKA (reference sequence). The CDR3 contains 14 residues. The data belong to a study of post-analysis software for immune sequencing data. Study results and limitations: In patients, about 5 TRBV segments were more frequent than in controls, with TRBV5-6, TRBV5-1 and TRBV20-1 among them.

Prepared libraries of TCR beta cDNA carried unique molecular identifiers. TCRdb used MiXCR to reprocess the PCR reads, holding one entry per CDR3 protein. The sample contains hundreds of thousands of distinct CDR3 sequences, 30% of which appear only once. This receptor was obtained from a girl aged 5-17 years with multiple sclerosis. The chain uses TRBV20-1 and TRBJ2-1, with 11 bases fitting TRBD2. Input material: blood. CDR3 sequence reads: CSAYGTSGHNEQFF. CDR3 DNA sequence: TGCAGTGCTTACGGGACTAGCGGCCACAATGAGCAGTTCTTC.